These T cell receptor beta chains were read from a single sample in a study of blood T cells in healthy people across ages. In TCRdb, the 5' RACE reads were re-called with MiXCR into one record per CDR3 protein. The repertoire has about a million distinct CDR3 sequences, 51% of them found once; the top ten carry about a fifth. The sequencing input was blood. These receptor sequences come from a woman aged 55-75 years in good health. Each CDR3 is given with its conserved first and last residue. D genes are given only for firm matches. Some rows mark clone size as missing; the rest say once, few, many or name a class of expanded clone.

j_call d_call clone_size v_call cdr3_nt cdr3_aa
TRBJ1-5 NA NA TRBV6-2/TRBV6-3 TGTGCCAGCAGAACAGGGACTAATCAGCCCCAGCATTTT CASRTGTNQPQHF
TRBJ2-3 NA NA TRBV7-9 TGTGCCAGCAGCCTGAGGGCAGCAAATACGCAGTATTTT CASSLRAANTQYF
TRBJ2-7 TRBD1 many TRBV7-2 TGTGCCAGCAGCTTCGGGACAGGAAGATACGAGCAGTACTTC CASSFGTGRYEQYF
TRBJ1-2 TRBD1 few TRBV12-3/TRBV12-4 TGTGCCAGCAGTTCCCGGGACAGTCTAAGTGGCTACACCTTC CASSSRDSLSGYTF
TRBJ2-7 NA NA TRBV28 TGTGCCAGCAGACTCATGGGGGGCGGCGACGAGCAGTACTTC CASRLMGGGDEQYF
TRBJ2-3 NA NA TRBV12-3/TRBV12-4 TGTGCCAGCAGTTTAGCGCTGGGACACCCGCAGTATTTT CASSLALGHPQYF
TRBJ2-7 TRBD1 few TRBV6-2/TRBV6-3 TGTGCCAGCAGTAGGGACAGGGGATTGGCCGAGCAGTACTTC CASSRDRGLAEQYF
TRBJ2-3 NA once TRBV7-9 TGTGCCAGCAGCCCCAGCTCGAGTGGTACGCAGTATTTT CASSPSSSGTQYF
TRBJ2-7 NA few TRBV20-1 TGCAGTGCTAGAGTTGACTTGCCCGAGCAGTACTTC CSARVDLPEQYF
TRBJ2-7 TRBD1 few TRBV28 TGTGCCAGCAGTTTACCGCAGGGGGCATCTCGGGAGCAGTACTTC CASSLPQGASREQYF
TRBJ2-5 TRBD2 NA TRBV20-1 TGCAGTGCTCGCCTACTAGCGGGAGCACAAGAGACCCAGTACTTC CSARLLAGAQETQYF
TRBJ2-7 NA once TRBV6-5 TGTGCCAGCACCCAGACGGTTACCTACGAGCAGTACTTC CASTQTVTYEQYF
TRBJ2-4 NA NA TRBV6-1 TGTGCCAGCAGGGAAGCCAAAAACATTCAGTACTTC CASREAKNIQYF
TRBJ1-4 NA NA TRBV28 TGTGCCAGCAGTTTTGGTCTAAAACTGTTTTTT CASSFGLKLFF
TRBJ2-1 NA NA TRBV7-9 TGTGCCAGCACCCGGGAAAGCTCCTACGAGCAGTTCTTC CASTRESSYEQFF
TRBJ1-5 NA NA TRBV19 TGTGCCAGTAAAAATGCCGGGACAATTAATCAGCCCCAGCATTTT CASKNAGTINQPQHF
TRBJ2-5 NA NA TRBV27 TGTGCCAGCAGTCCTCAAATGCCCAACCAAGAGACCCAGTACTTC CASSPQMPNQETQYF
TRBJ2-7 NA NA TRBV14 TGTGCCAGCGCTGATTACCGGGACTTCAACGAGCAGTACTTC CASADYRDFNEQYF
TRBJ1-6 NA NA TRBV14 TGTGCCAGCAGCCAAGTTCGGTTGCCCCTGGGGGTCCTCCACTTT CASSQVRLPLGVLHF
TRBJ1-5 NA NA TRBV6-5 TGTGCCAGCAGTGACGGGGGGACCCAGCCCCAGCATTTT CASSDGGTQPQHF
TRBJ2-1 TRBD2 few TRBV9 TGTGCCAGCAGCGTAAGGTGGGAGGGGCGTGAGCAGTTCTTC CASSVRWEGREQFF
TRBJ2-1 NA NA TRBV20-1 TGCAGTGCTAGGGAAGTGGACAATGAGCAGTTCTTC CSAREVDNEQFF
TRBJ2-1 TRBD1 many TRBV15 TGTGCCACCAGCAGAGGAGACAGGGTCGAGCAGTTCTTC CATSRGDRVEQFF
TRBJ2-7 NA NA TRBV20-1 TGCAGTGCTAGGGGGGGACAGATTAACTCCTACGAGCAGTACTTC CSARGGQINSYEQYF
TRBJ2-7 TRBD2 few TRBV7-2 TGTGCCAGCAGCTTAGACGGACTAGCGGGACCCCTCGTCGAGCAGTACTTC CASSLDGLAGPLVEQYF
TRBJ1-1 NA NA TRBV21-1 TGTGCCAGCAAGCAACATTTTGGGGGGCCGAACACTGAAGCTTTCTTT CASKQHFGGPNTEAFF
TRBJ2-3 NA NA TRBV7-8 TGTGCCAGCAGCTTTAACATTCGACGCACAGATACGCAGTATTTT CASSFNIRRTDTQYF
TRBJ1-2 TRBD1 NA TRBV6-6 TGTGCCAGCAGTTCCCGGGACAGAGCTAACTATGGCTACACCTTC CASSSRDRANYGYTF
TRBJ2-3 TRBD1 few TRBV7-2 TGTGCCAGCAGCTGGACAGGGGGCAATACGCAGTATTTT CASSWTGGNTQYF
TRBJ2-5 NA NA TRBV4-1 TGCGCCAGCAGCCAAGAAGGCGCAGGGGGGCAGCAAACCCAGTACTTC CASSQEGAGGQQTQYF
TRBJ2-1 NA few TRBV4-2 TGTGCCAGCAGCCAAGGGTCTCAGGATTACAATGAGCAGTTCTTC CASSQGSQDYNEQFF
TRBJ1-1 NA NA TRBV21-1 TGTGCCAGCAGCACCGGACTAAGGGCGCAGGGGTGGACTGAAGCTTTCTTT CASSTGLRAQGWTEAFF
TRBJ2-7 NA NA TRBV3-1 TGTGCCAGCAGCCAAGATGTTACAGGGAAGAGAGAGCAGTACTTC CASSQDVTGKREQYF
TRBJ2-3 NA NA TRBV5-1 TGCGCCAGCAGCCCACAAACTCCTAGCACAGATACGCAGTATTTT CASSPQTPSTDTQYF
TRBJ2-5 NA few TRBV5-5 TGTGCCAGCAGCTTAGGGGATGGGCTAGCGAGAGAGACCCAGTACTTC CASSLGDGLARETQYF
TRBJ2-1 NA few TRBV12-3/TRBV12-4 TGTGCCAGCAGTTTAAGGATCGGAAGCTCCTACAATGAGCAGTTCTTC CASSLRIGSSYNEQFF
TRBJ1-1 TRBD1 few TRBV30 TGTGCCTGCGAACAGGGGGCAGCCACTGAAGCTTTCTTT CACEQGAATEAFF
TRBJ2-7 TRBD2 NA TRBV6-2/TRBV6-3 TGTGCCAGCAGCCGACAACGGACTAGCGGTACATACGAGCAGTACTTC CASSRQRTSGTYEQYF
TRBJ2-1 TRBD2 NA TRBV20-1 TGCAGTGCGAGACGGCCTAGCGGGAGAACCTACAATGAGCAGTTCTTC CSARRPSGRTYNEQFF
TRBJ1-5 NA NA TRBV4-1 TGCGCCAGCAGCGGAGGGACGGTATCTCAGCCCCAGCATTTT CASSGGTVSQPQHF
TRBJ2-5 TRBD1 NA TRBV6-6 TGTGCCACTGGGGACAGGGGTGGGGGGGTGACCCAGTACTTC CATGDRGGGVTQYF
TRBJ1-6 NA few TRBV2 TGTGCCAGCAGTGCTGAGGGGGGGTTTAATTCACCCCTCCACTTT CASSAEGGFNSPLHF